The 17 T cell receptor beta chains below all came from one sample that was sequenced in a study of T cell changes during pregnancy in multiple sclerosis. Sequencing was performed with immunoSEQ multiplex PCR; in TCRdb, only in-frame clones are kept and a portion is missing. The sample yields more than 70,000 clones, over 80% seen once. The sequencing used peripheral blood, collected before pregnancy. The receptors were gathered from a female donor with multiple sclerosis, enrolled in a pregnancy study.

Written as DNA, the CDR3 is TGTGCCAGCAGTTCTACGGTGAACACTGAAGCTTTCTTT. Protein product: CASSSTVNTEAFF. The chain is built from TRBV28 and TRBJ1-1, with D unresolved. The CDR3 consists of 13 residues. V was trimmed by 4 bases and J by 0 bases, leaving 6 bases between them. Germline V gene sequence: CDR1 MDHEN, CDR2 SYDVKM.

The rearrangement joins TRBV6-6 to TRBJ2-3, with D possibly TRBD2 on 5 matching bases. The CDR3 is 14 residues long. CDR1 is MNHNY, CDR2 SVGAGI, per germline (reference sequence). Trimming removed 0 bases from V and 5 bases from J, with 9 bases in between. For the CDR3, the DNA is TGTGCCAGCAGTTACTCGCGGGTAGGAGATACGCAGTATTTT. This gives the protein CASSYSRVGDTQYF.

V usage is TRBV5-8 and J usage is TRBJ1-2, with D perhaps TRBD1 (5 bases). V was cut by 1 base and J by 2 bases, with 12 bases left in between. The CDR3 totals 15 residues. Germline V lookup: CDR1 SGHTS, CDR2 YDEGEE. In nucleotides, the CDR3 is TGTGCCAGCAGCTTGTTAGGACAACCGAACTATGGCTACACCTTC. Translating it yields CASSLLGQPNYGYTF.

This chain links TRBV12-2 with TRBJ2-3; the listed D gene, TRBD2, was not tested against the DNA. TRBV12-2 represents a pseudogene. CDR3 size: 18 residues. As DNA, the CDR3 is TGTGCAAGTCGCTTAGGCGGGGCCCCCGGGAAGTACACAGATACGCAGTATTTT. It encodes CASRLGGAPGKYTDTQYF.

The chain joins TRBV6-5 to TRBJ2-7, with D maybe TRBD1 (6 bases). CDR3 length: 14 amino acids. CDR1 is MNHEY, CDR2 SVGAGI, per germline. Trimming took 2 bases from V and 6 from J, leaving 14 bases between them. The CDR3 here is CASSYGRGYGEQYF. The CDR3 DNA follows: TGTGCCAGCAGTTACGGCAGGGGCTATGGCGAGCAGTACTTC.

The V gene is TRBV19, the J gene TRBJ1-1, with TRBD1 matching 8 bases. CDR3 size: 14 residues. The germline V gene encodes CDR1 LNHDA and CDR2 SQIVND (reference sequence). V dropped 4 bases and J dropped 5; count of bases not matched to a gene: 6. In DNA, the CDR3 is TGTGCCAGTAGTACGTTCCAGGGGGCGACTGAAGCTTTCTTT. Its translation: CASSTFQGATEAFF.

The chain joins TRBV9 to TRBJ2-3, with TRBD2 matching 11 bases. Trimming cost V 3 bases and J 0 bases; bases outside gene matches: 3. Germline V gene data show CDR1 as SGDLS and CDR2 as YYNGEE. The CDR3 contains 16 residues. CDR3 sequence reads: CASSAGTSGSTDTQYF. CDR3 DNA: TGTGCCAGCAGCGCGGGGACTAGCGGTAGCACAGATACGCAGTATTTT.

This rearrangement joins TRBV11-1 to TRBJ2-6; the match to TRBD2 covers 7 bases. This CDR3 contains 17 residues. Germline loops: CDR1 SGHAT, CDR2 FQDESV (reference sequence). J gave up 2 bases and V 1 base, and 5 bases lay outside the gene matches. The CDR3: CASSLDIAGAGANVLTF. The CDR3 DNA is TGTGCCAGCAGCTTAGACATCGCGGGGGCTGGGGCCAACGTCCTGACTTTC.

The V gene is TRBV19, the J gene TRBJ1-1; 9 bases are a match to TRBD1. Trimming took 3 bases from V and 5 from J; bases not matched to a gene: 4. Germline V CDR1 and CDR2: LNHDA, SQIVND (reference sequence). The CDR3 totals 14 residues. The CDR3 DNA reads as TGTGCCAGTAGTATGGGGGACAGGGTTACTGAAGCTTTCTTT. Protein: CASSMGDRVTEAFF. The full variable domain, its missing parts supplied by reference TRBV19 and TRBJ1-1, is DGGITQSPKYLFRKEGQNVTLSCEQNLNHDAMYWYRQDPGQGLRLIYYSQIVNDFQKGDIAEGYSVSREKKESFPLTVTSAQKNPTAFYLCASSMGDRVTEAFFGQGTRLTVV.

The J gene is TRBJ2-3, the V gene TRBV4-1, with a weak D call TRBD2 (6 bases). The V and J ends lost 0 bases and 1 base respectively, with 17 bases between them. Per the germline V gene, CDR1 is MGHRA and CDR2 is YSYEKL. CDR3 length: 18 amino acids. The CDR3 reads CASSQDLIGGLGTDTQYF. For the CDR3, the DNA is TGCGCCAGCAGCCAAGATCTCATTGGGGGACTTGGCACAGATACGCAGTATTTT.

This chain links TRBV27 with TRBJ2-7; 7 nucleotides agree with TRBD2. The V gene end was trimmed by 3 bases and the J gene end by 4 bases; junction bases not matched to a gene: 3. This CDR3 spans 13 amino acids. Germline V gene sequence: CDR1 MNHEY, CDR2 SMNVEV (reference sequence). CDR3 region: CASSFSGGYEQYF. For the CDR3, the DNA is TGTGCCAGCAGTTTCTCCGGGGGGTACGAGCAGTACTTC.

V is TRBV11-2 and J is TRBJ2-5; TRBD2 is a possible D gene (5 bases). The CDR3 is 15 amino acids. Trimming took 6 bases from V and 2 from J, leaving 16 bases between them. Looked up from germline, CDR1 is SGHAT and CDR2 is FQNNGV. CDR3 DNA: TGTGCCAGCAGTTCCCTCCCCAAGCGGCAAGAGACCCAGTACTTC. As protein: CASSSLPKRQETQYF.

This clone has a single count. CDR3 coding DNA: TGTGCCAGCAGCCCGCAGGGGCTACCCTACGAGCAGTACTTC. Translating gives CASSPQGLPYEQYF. V and J are TRBV5-8 and TRBJ2-7, with TRBD1 as a possible D gene (6 bases). Trimming shortened V by 4 bases and J by 2 bases, and 13 bases separated the two germline ends. CDR3 length equals 14 residues. CDR1 SGHTS and CDR2 YDEGEE come from the germline V gene.

The chain links TRBV27 to TRBJ2-7, with TRBD2 matching 7 bases. Germline V CDR1 and CDR2: MNHEY, SMNVEV (reference sequence). The CDR3 covers 15 residues. V shed 3 bases, J shed 6 bases, and the junction held 11 bases outside the gene matches. The CDR3 coding sequence is TGTGCCAGCAGTTTTTTTGGGGGAGGGCCCGGCGAGCAGTACTTC. The encoded protein is CASSFFGGGPGEQYF.

The chain recombines TRBV9 with TRBJ2-1; 16 bases match TRBD2. CDR3 length: 21 amino acids. J lost 7 bases, V lost 3 bases, and 19 bases had no gene match. Germline V gives CDR1 SGDLS, CDR2 YYNGEE. The CDR3 loop is CASSERRTAGTSGRAGNEQFF. DNA of the CDR3: TGTGCCAGCAGCGAGAGAAGGACGGCCGGGACTAGCGGGAGGGCCGGGAATGAGCAGTTCTTC.

This clone was detected only once. The gene calls are TRBV11-2 and TRBJ2-1; D perhaps matches TRBD2 (6 bases). Between the trimmed V and J ends, which lost 5 bases and 3 bases, there was a span of 14 bases. Germline V gene lookup returns CDR1 SGHAT and CDR2 FQNNGV. This CDR3 has 15 residues. The CDR3 DNA sequence: TGTGCCAGCAGCCTCCGGGAGACTAGCTACAATGAGCAGTTCTTC. This sequence encodes CASSLRETSYNEQFF. Combining the CDR3 with reference TRBV11-2 and TRBJ2-1 gives the whole variable domain EAGVAQSPRYKIIEKRQSVAFWCNPISGHATLYWYQQILGQGPKLLIQFQNNGVVDDSQLPKDRFSAERLKGVDSTLKIQPAKLEDSAVYLCASSLRETSYNEQFFGPGTRLTVL.

This clone was observed once. The V and J genes are TRBV6-5 and TRBJ1-2; D ambiguous. The ends were cut back, 6 bases at V and 8 bases at J, with 10 bases in the middle. CDR1 is MNHEY and CDR2 is SVGAGI in the germline V gene. The CDR3 is 11 residues long. CDR3 DNA sequence: TGTGCCAGCAGGGGCCTGGAAGGCTACACCTTC. Translated: CASRGLEGYTF.